Listed below are T cell receptor beta chains from one sample, sequenced in a study of cytomegalovirus exposure and HLA in healthy donors. The method was immunoSEQ multiplex PCR; TCRdb's version includes in-frame clones alone and lacks a portion of them. The sample consists of 85,000 to 100,000 clones, 79% of them appearing once. The specimen sequenced was PBMCs. These TCRs come from a male donor in good health and CMV-seropositive. Each CDR3 is given with its conserved first and last residue. The D gene is left open where the match is weak. Clone size is stated in some rows and not others, as once, few, many or a class when expanded.

>TRBJ2-2|TRBV15|-|TRBD2
TGTGCCACCAGCAGAGGTGGCGGGGGGAACACCGGGGAGCTGTTTTTT
CATSRGGGGNTGELFF
>TRBJ2-2|TRBV9|-|TRBD2
TGTGCCAGCAGCGTAGGAAGCGGGGGGCATACCGGGGAGCTGTTTTTT
CASSVGSGGHTGELFF
>TRBJ2-5|TRBV6-6|-|-
TGTGCCAGCAGCCCCCTCGGTCGGGAGACCCAGTACTTC
CASSPLGRETQYF
>TRBJ1-1|TRBV28|-|-
TGTGCCAGCAGTTTACAGGGGTTAAACACTGAAGCTTTCTTT
CASSLQGLNTEAFF
>TRBJ2-4|TRBV7-2|-|TRBD1
TGTGCCAGCAGCCCCGACAGGGGGACAAACATTCAGTACTTC
CASSPDRGTNIQYF
>TRBJ1-6|TRBV5-8|-|-
TGTGCCAGCTTTCCAGGAATCTCCTATAATTCACCCCTCCACTTT
CASFPGISYNSPLHF
>TRBJ1-5|TRBV30|-|-
TGTGCCTGGGGGGGGAGCAATCAGCCCCAGCATTTT
CAWGGSNQPQHF
>TRBJ1-2|TRBV19|-|-
TGTGCCAGTAGTATATGGACGGGAAACTATGGCTACACCTTC
CASSIWTGNYGYTF
>TRBJ1-2|TRBV9|-|-
TGTGCCAGCAGCATCGACGGGGGGCCTGGGTATGGCTACACCTTC
CASSIDGGPGYGYTF
>TRBJ1-5|TRBV2|-|-
TGTGCCAGCAGCGGACAACTTAGCAATCAGCCCCAGCATTTT
CASSGQLSNQPQHF
>TRBJ2-3|TRBV19|-|-
TGTGCCAGTAGTTATCTCTTAAGCACAGATACGCAGTATTTT
CASSYLLSTDTQYF
>TRBJ1-3|TRBV5-6|-|TRBD1
TGTGCCAGCAGCTACAGGGGCCCGAACTCTGGAAACACCATATATTTT
CASSYRGPNSGNTIYF
>TRBJ1-6|TRBV5-1|-|-
TGCGCCAGCAGCTTGGTGGGAGGGAGTTATTACCTCAATTCACCCCTCCACTTT
CASSLVGGSYYLNSPLHF
>TRBJ1-1|TRBV7-3|-|TRBD1
TGTGCCAGCAGGACAACAGGGGGCCGGACTGAAGCTTTCTTT
CASRTTGGRTEAFF
>TRBJ2-1|TRBV18|-|TRBD2
TGTGCCAGCTCACCACGTCTAGCGGGGGGGGATAATGAGCAGTTCTTC
CASSPRLAGGDNEQFF
>TRBJ2-5|TRBV5-6|-|-
TGTGCCAGCAGCTTAGCAGAGGCCCAGTACTTC
CASSLAEAQYF
>TRBJ2-5|TRBV4-1|-|-
TGCGCCAGCAGCCAAGATCAGACAGGCGTGTGGACCCAGTACTTC
CASSQDQTGVWTQYF
>TRBJ2-1|TRBV7-2|-|-
TGTGCCAGCAGCGGCCGACTCCGCGAGCAGTTCTTC
CASSGRLREQFF
>TRBJ2-6|TRBV19|-|-
TGTGCCAGTAGTTCTTCAAACAGGGGGGCCAACGTCCTGACTTTC
CASSSSNRGANVLTF
>TRBJ1-2|TRBV5-6|-|-
TGTGCCAGCAGCTTAGGGTTGCGGGAAAGACGAGGATCTAACTATGGCTACACCTTC
CASSLGLRERRGSNYGYTF
>TRBJ2-1|TRBV5-4|few|TRBD2
TGTGCCAGCAGCCAGACTAGCGGGGGGAGCTCCTACAATGAGCAGTTCTTC
CASSQTSGGSSYNEQFF